Below are 9 T cell receptor beta chains sequenced from a single sample in a study of blood T cell repertoires in COVID-19 (dated by TCRdb to about 2020). Preparation of the library involved the immunoSEQ multiplex PCR assay. Held by TCRdb, this immuneACCESS table contains in-frame sequences only and omits some clones. Under half of the omission traces to an unresolved V gene where checked; the cause of the rest is unknown. In all, the sample holds 210,000 or so clones, and over 80% of those were seen once. The ten largest clones take up around 3.8% of the sample. Input material: PBMCs or T cells enriched from blood (not recorded which). These receptor sequences come from a woman aged 25 to 45 who had been exposed to COVID-19.

The V and J genes are TRBV15 and TRBJ2-7; 7 positions agree with TRBD2. V lost 0 bases and J lost 6; bases outside the gene matches: 8. Germline V CDR1 and CDR2: LNHNV, YYDKDF (reference sequence). The CDR3 sequence is 15 residues long. The CDR3 region has the DNA TGTGCCACCAGCAGAGAGGCGGGAGTCATAGGCGAGCAGTACTTC. Its translation is CATSREAGVIGEQYF.

CDR3 in amino acids: CASSQEAVLETQYF. Written as DNA, the CDR3 is TGTGCCAGCAGCCAAGAGGCAGTCCTTGAGACCCAGTACTTC. The genes are TRBV14 and TRBJ2-5; D ambiguous. V was trimmed by 0 bases and J by 5 bases, leaving 10 bases between them. The CDR3 is made up of 14 amino acids. Germline loops: CDR1 SGHDN, CDR2 FVKESK. Supplemented by reference TRBV14 and TRBJ2-5, the full variable domain reads EAGVTQFPSHSVIEKGQTVTLRCDPISGHDNLYWYRRVMGKEIKFLLHFVKESKQDESGMPNNRFLAERTGGTYSTLKVQPAELEDSGVYFCASSQEAVLETQYFGPGTRLLVL.

The V and J genes are TRBV7-2 and TRBJ2-1, with D possibly being TRBD2 (6 bases). The CDR3 sequence is 16 residues long. Between the trimmed V and J ends, which lost 2 bases and 0 bases, there was a span of 11 bases. Germline loops: CDR1 SGHTA, CDR2 FQGNSA. CDR3 protein: CASSLSAGSSYNEQFF. Written as DNA, the CDR3 is TGTGCCAGCAGCTTAAGTGCGGGGAGCTCCTACAATGAGCAGTTCTTC.

The gene calls are TRBV27 and TRBJ2-2, with TRBD2 as a possible D gene (5 bases). The CDR3 consists of 18 residues. The germline V and J ends were trimmed by 5 bases and 0 bases, with 19 bases remaining between them. The germline V gene has CDR1 MNHEY and CDR2 SMNVEV (reference sequence). The CDR3 region has the DNA TGTGCCAGCAGTCAAGGTGGAGGATGGGTCGCGAACACCGGGGAGCTGTTTTTT. Protein: CASSQGGGWVANTGELFF.

The genes are TRBV27 and TRBJ1-6, with D possibly TRBD1 on 5 matching bases. The CDR3 runs to 15 residues. Per germline, CDR1 MNHEY and CDR2 SMNVEV (reference sequence). V shed 0 bases and J shed 6 bases, with 9 bases lying between them. CDR3 protein: CASSLSETANSPLHF. CDR3 DNA: TGTGCCAGCAGTTTATCGGAGACAGCTAATTCACCCCTCCACTTT.

The gene calls are TRBV28 and TRBJ2-5, with D unresolved. This CDR3 has 13 residues. Germline-derived CDR1 and CDR2 are MDHEN and SYDVKM. V was pared by 1 base and J by 5 bases, with 8 bases between. The CDR3 reads CASSLSGGETQYF. The CDR3 region has the DNA TGTGCCAGCAGTTTATCGGGTGGGGAGACCCAGTACTTC.

The V gene is TRBV10-3, the J gene TRBJ2-1, with a tentative D call TRBD2 (6 bases). The CDR3 covers 21 residues. Germline-derived CDR1 and CDR2 are ENHRY and SYGVKD. The germline V and J ends were trimmed by 0 bases and 0 bases, with 24 bases remaining between them. The CDR3 here is CAISESKAAGSSLSSYNEQFF. The CDR3 DNA follows: TGTGCCATCAGTGAGTCGAAGGCAGCGGGCTCTTCCTTGAGCTCCTACAATGAGCAGTTCTTC.

The CDR3 loop is CASSPLGTGFQNTEAFF. The CDR3 DNA reads as TGCGCCAGCAGCCCACTCGGGACAGGTTTCCAGAACACTGAAGCTTTCTTT. The J gene is TRBJ1-1, the V gene TRBV5-1; 8 bases align to TRBD1. The CDR3 length is 17 residues. Germline V gene lookup returns CDR1 SGHRS and CDR2 YFSETQ. Trimming took 4 bases from V and 1 from J; bases not matched to a gene: 12.

This clone was recorded only once. The J gene is TRBJ2-7, the V gene TRBV4-1, with D possibly being TRBD2 (5 bases). The germline V and J ends were trimmed by 3 bases and 0 bases, with 12 bases remaining between them. The CDR3 has 15 amino acids. Germline CDR1 and CDR2: MGHRA and YSYEKL. The CDR3 sequence is CASSQGDSNSYEQYF. CDR3 DNA sequence: TGCGCCAGCAGCCAGGGAGACTCGAACTCCTACGAGCAGTACTTC.